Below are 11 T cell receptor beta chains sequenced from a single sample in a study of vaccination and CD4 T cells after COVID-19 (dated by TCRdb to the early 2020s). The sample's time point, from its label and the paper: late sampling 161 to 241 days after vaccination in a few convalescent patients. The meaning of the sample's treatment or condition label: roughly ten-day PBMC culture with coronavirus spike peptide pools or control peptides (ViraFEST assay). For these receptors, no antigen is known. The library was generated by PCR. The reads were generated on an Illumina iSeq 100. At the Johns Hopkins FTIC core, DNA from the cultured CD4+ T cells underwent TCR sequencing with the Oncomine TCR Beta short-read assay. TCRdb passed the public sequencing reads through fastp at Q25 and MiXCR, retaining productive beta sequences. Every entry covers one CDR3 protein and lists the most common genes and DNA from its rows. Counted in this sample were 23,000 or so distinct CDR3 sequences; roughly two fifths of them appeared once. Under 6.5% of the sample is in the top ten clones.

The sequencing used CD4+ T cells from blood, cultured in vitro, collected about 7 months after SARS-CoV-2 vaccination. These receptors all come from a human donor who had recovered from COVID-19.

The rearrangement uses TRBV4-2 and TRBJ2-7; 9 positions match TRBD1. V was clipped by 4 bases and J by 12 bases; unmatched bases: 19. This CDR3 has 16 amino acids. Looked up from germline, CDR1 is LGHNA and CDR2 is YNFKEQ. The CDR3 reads CASSRVLAGTGFEVYF. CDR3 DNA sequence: TGTGCCAGCAGCCGAGTCCTCGCCGGGACAGGGTTCGAGGTGTACTTC.

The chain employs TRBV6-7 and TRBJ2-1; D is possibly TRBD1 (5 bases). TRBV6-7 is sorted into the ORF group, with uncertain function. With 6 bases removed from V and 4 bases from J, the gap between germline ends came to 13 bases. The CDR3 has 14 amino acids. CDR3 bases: TGTGCCAGCAGGGACAAGGAGACTTACAATGAGCAGTTCTTC. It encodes CASRDKETYNEQFF.

The CDR3 is CASTWRAQNTQYF. For the CDR3, the DNA is TGTGCCAGCACCTGGAGGGCCCAGAATACGCAGTATTTT. The chain combines TRBV6-2 or TRBV6-3 with TRBJ2-3; TRBD2 is a possible D gene (6 bases). The V end was cut by 7 bases, the J end by 7 bases, with 15 bases between. This CDR3 spans 13 amino acids. Germline assignment: CDR1 MNHEY and CDR2 SVGEGT.

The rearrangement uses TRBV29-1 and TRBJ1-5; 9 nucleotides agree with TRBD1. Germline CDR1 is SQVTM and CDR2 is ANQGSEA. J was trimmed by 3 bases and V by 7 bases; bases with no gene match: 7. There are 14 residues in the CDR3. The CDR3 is CSALDRGPNQPQHF. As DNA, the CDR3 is TGCAGCGCCCTGGACAGGGGCCCCAATCAGCCCCAGCATTTT.

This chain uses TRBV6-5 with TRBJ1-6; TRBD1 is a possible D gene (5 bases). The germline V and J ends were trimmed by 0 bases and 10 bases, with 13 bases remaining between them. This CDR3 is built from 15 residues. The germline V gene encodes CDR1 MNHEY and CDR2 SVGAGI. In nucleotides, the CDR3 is TGTGCCAGCAGTTACTCGTCGCAGGGAGCATCACCCCTCCACTTT. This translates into CASSYSSQGASPLHF.

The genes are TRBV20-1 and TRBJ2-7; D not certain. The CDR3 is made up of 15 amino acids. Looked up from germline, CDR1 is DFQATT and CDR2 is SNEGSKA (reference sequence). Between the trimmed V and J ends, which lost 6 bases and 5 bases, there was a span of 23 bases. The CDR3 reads CSANPGTTGGNEQYF. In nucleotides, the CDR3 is TGCAGTGCCAACCCGGGCACAACCGGTGGGAACGAGCAGTACTTC.

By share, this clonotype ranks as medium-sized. In DNA form, the CDR3 reads TGTGCCAGCAGCCCCTTGAGGGGGGCCAGCAATCAGCCCCAGCATTTT. Residues: CASSPLRGASNQPQHF. The chain combines TRBV28 with TRBJ1-5; perhaps TRBD1 as D (6 bases). This CDR3 is built from 16 residues. V was shortened by 6 bases and J by 1 base, with 16 bases between the two germline ends. CDR1 is MDHEN and CDR2 is SYDVKM in the germline V gene.

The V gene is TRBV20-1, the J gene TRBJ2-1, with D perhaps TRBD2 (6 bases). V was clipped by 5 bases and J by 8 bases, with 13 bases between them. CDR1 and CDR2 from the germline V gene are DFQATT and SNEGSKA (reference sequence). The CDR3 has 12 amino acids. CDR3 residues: CSADYGGDEQFF. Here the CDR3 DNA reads TGCAGTGCTGACTATGGCGGGGATGAGCAGTTCTTC.

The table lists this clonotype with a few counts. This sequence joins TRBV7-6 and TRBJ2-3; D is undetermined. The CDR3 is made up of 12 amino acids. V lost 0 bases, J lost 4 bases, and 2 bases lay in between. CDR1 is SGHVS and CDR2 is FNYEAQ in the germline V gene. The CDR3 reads CASSLASDTQYF. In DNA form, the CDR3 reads TGTGCCAGCAGCTTAGCGTCAGATACGCAGTATTTT.

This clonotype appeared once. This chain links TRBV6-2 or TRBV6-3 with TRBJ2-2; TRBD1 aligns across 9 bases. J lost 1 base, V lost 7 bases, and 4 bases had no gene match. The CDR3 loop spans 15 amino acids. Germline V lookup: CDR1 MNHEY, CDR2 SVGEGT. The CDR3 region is CASTTGGRNTGELFF. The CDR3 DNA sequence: TGTGCCAGCACCACAGGGGGCCGGAACACCGGGGAGCTGTTTTTT.

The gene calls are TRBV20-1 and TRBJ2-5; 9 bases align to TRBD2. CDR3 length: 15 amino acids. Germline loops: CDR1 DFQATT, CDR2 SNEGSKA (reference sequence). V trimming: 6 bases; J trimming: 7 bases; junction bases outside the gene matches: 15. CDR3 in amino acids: CSAVGLANPAGTQYF. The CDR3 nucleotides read TGCAGTGCAGTGGGACTAGCCAACCCAGCGGGGACCCAGTACTTC.